The 30 T cell receptor beta chains presented below share a single source sample, sequenced in a study of control samples from healthy donors and cancer patients. Method: immunoSEQ multiplex PCR; TCRdb's copy keeps in-frame clones and lacks some. The sample carries about 110,000 clones, less than 95% recorded once. The source material was blood. Every receptor here comes from a human donor in good health. The donor label of this sample is uncertain.

The chain employs TRBV18 and TRBJ1-5, with 7 bases matching TRBD1. V lost 2 bases and J lost 0; bases outside the gene matches: 1. Germline values: CDR1 KGHSH, CDR2 LQKENI. This CDR3 spans 15 amino acids. The CDR3 DNA reads as TGTGCCAGCTCACCAACAGGGGTTAGCAATCAGCCCCAGCATTTT. Amino acid sequence: CASSPTGVSNQPQHF.

This rearrangement joins TRBV29-1 to TRBJ1-4; TRBD1 matches 7 bases. This CDR3 contains 13 residues. Germline loops: CDR1 SQVTM, CDR2 ANQGSEA. The V gene end was trimmed by 7 bases and the J gene end by 8 bases; junction bases not matched to a gene: 10. CDR3 region: CSALDRVGEKLFF. The CDR3 nucleotides read TGCAGCGCCCTCGACAGGGTCGGGGAAAAACTGTTTTTT.

This chain uses TRBV5-1 with TRBJ2-5; D ambiguous. CDR3 length: 14 residues. Germline CDR1 is SGHRS and CDR2 is YFSETQ. The V gene lost 4 bases and the J gene lost 5 bases, with 15 bases spanning the gap. The CDR3 spells CASSPSEIYETQYF. The CDR3 bases are TGCGCCAGCAGCCCGTCAGAAATTTACGAGACCCAGTACTTC.

V is TRBV14 and J is TRBJ1-6, with D unclear. Germline V lookup: CDR1 SGHDN, CDR2 FVKESK. The CDR3 contains 13 residues. V was shortened by 2 bases and J by 6 bases, with 5 bases between the two germline ends. In DNA form, the CDR3 reads TGTGCCAGCAGCCAAACACCTAATTCACCCCTCCACTTT. It encodes CASSQTPNSPLHF. Looking up the rest from reference TRBV14 and TRBJ1-6 gives the full variable domain: EAGVTQFPSHSVIEKGQTVTLRCDPISGHDNLYWYRRVMGKEIKFLLHFVKESKQDESGMPNNRFLAERTGGTYSTLKVQPAELEDSGVYFCASSQTPNSPLHFGNGTRLTVT.

This chain uses TRBV10-3 with TRBJ2-1, with 8 bases fitting TRBD2. The V segment lost 1 base and the J segment 6 bases; nucleotides outside the gene matches: 8. This CDR3 contains 16 residues. Germline V gives CDR1 ENHRY, CDR2 SYGVKD. The CDR3 reads CAISEYHGRDPNEQFF. CDR3 in DNA: TGTGCCATCAGTGAGTACCACGGGAGGGATCCCAATGAGCAGTTCTTC.

The chain couples TRBV29-1 to TRBJ2-5, with D unclear. With 3 bases removed from V and 4 bases from J, the gap between germline ends came to 9 bases. The CDR3 runs 12 residues. Germline lookup yields CDR1 SQVTM and CDR2 ANQGSEA. In DNA, the CDR3 is TGCAGCGTTGACATACAGCCAGAGACCCAGTACTTC. Residues: CSVDIQPETQYF. The complete variable domain, with remaining parts taken from reference TRBV29-1 and TRBJ2-5, reads SAVISQKPSRDICQRGTSLTIQCQVDSQVTMMFWYRQQPGQSLTLIATANQGSEATYESGFVIDKFPISRPNLTFSTLTVSNMSPEDSSIYLCSVDIQPETQYFGPGTRLLVL.

The chain employs TRBV27 and TRBJ1-1; D unresolved. With 6 bases removed from V and 5 bases from J, the gap between germline ends came to 13 bases. Germline CDR1 and CDR2: MNHEY and SMNVEV (reference sequence). This CDR3 has 13 amino acids. CDR3 region: CASRSLGRTEAFF. CDR3 DNA sequence: TGTGCCAGCAGATCCCTCGGGAGGACTGAAGCTTTCTTT.

As DNA, the CDR3 is TGTGCCAAACAGGATCTTGGGGCCTACGAGCAGTACTTC. It yields the protein CAKQDLGAYEQYF. The chain employs TRBV30 and TRBJ2-7; possible D gene TRBD1, 5 bases. Looked up from germline, CDR1 is GTSNPN and CDR2 is SVGIG (reference sequence). The V end lost 8 bases, the J end lost 2 bases, and 16 bases lay between the germline ends. The CDR3 has 13 residues.

This sequence joins TRBV28 and TRBJ1-2, with D unresolved. The CDR3 runs 16 residues. Germline assignment: CDR1 MDHEN and CDR2 SYDVKM. V lost 2 bases and J lost 5, with 18 bases in between. CDR3 nucleotides: TGTGCCAGCAGTTTACAATTTGACGGGTCGGGGTATGGCTACACCTTC. Encoded protein: CASSLQFDGSGYGYTF.

A single count supports this clone. The chain combines TRBV5-4 with TRBJ2-1; 10 positions agree with TRBD2. The junction had 1 base not matched to a gene; V was cut back by 0 bases and J by 1 base. CDR1 is SGHNT, CDR2 YYREEE, per germline (reference sequence). The CDR3 runs 16 residues. CDR3 DNA sequence: TGTGCCAGCAGCTTGGAAGCGGGGGGGTCCTACAATGAGCAGTTCTTC. Translating it yields CASSLEAGGSYNEQFF.

This chain links TRBV11-2 with TRBJ1-2, with D tentatively TRBD1 (5 bases). Germline CDR1 reads SGHAT; CDR2 reads FQNNGV. This CDR3 has 14 amino acids. V lost 0 bases and J 4 bases, leaving 9 bases between the germline ends. CDR3 DNA sequence: TGTGCCAGCAGCTTAGATTGGGGCGGCTATGGCTACACCTTC. This codes for CASSLDWGGYGYTF.

The table lists this clone with a count of one. The chain couples TRBV21-1 to TRBJ1-6. TRBV21-1 corresponds to a pseudogene. The CDR3 length is 19 residues. The CDR3 sequence: CASSGRSPGRCLRNSPLHF. For the CDR3, the DNA is TGTGCCAGCAGCGGGAGGTCCCCCGGCCGATGTCTGCGGAATTCACCCCTCCACTTT.

This clone was seen once. The CDR3 region is CSVAQGASYGYTF. CDR3 bases: TGCAGCGTTGCACAGGGGGCGAGCTATGGCTACACCTTC. The chain joins TRBV29-1 to TRBJ1-2; 9 nucleotides agree with TRBD1. Germline V gene data show CDR1 as SQVTM and CDR2 as ANQGSEA. The CDR3 is 13 amino acids. The V gene end was trimmed by 4 bases and the J gene end by 4 bases; junction bases not matched to a gene: 4. The whole variable domain, remainder taken from reference TRBV29-1 and TRBJ1-2, is SAVISQKPSRDICQRGTSLTIQCQVDSQVTMMFWYRQQPGQSLTLIATANQGSEATYESGFVIDKFPISRPNLTFSTLTVSNMSPEDSSIYLCSVAQGASYGYTFGSGTRLTVV.

The CDR3 DNA is TGTGCCAGCAAACAGGGTTCTGGAAACACCATATATTTT. Translating gives CASKQGSGNTIYF. The chain combines TRBV12-3 or TRBV12-4 with TRBJ1-3, with D maybe TRBD1 (6 bases). The germline V and J ends were trimmed by 7 bases and 1 base, with 8 bases remaining between them. This CDR3 is built from 13 residues.

The chain recombines TRBV28 with TRBJ1-4; no definite D call. The germline V and J ends were trimmed by 1 base and 10 bases, with 10 bases remaining between them. CDR1 is MDHEN and CDR2 is SYDVKM in the germline V gene. The CDR3 spans 13 residues. The CDR3 nucleotides read TGTGCCAGCAGTTTATCTCTACGTGGAAAACTGTTTTTT. Its protein is CASSLSLRGKLFF.

The V gene is TRBV7-9, the J gene TRBJ2-5; maybe TRBD2 (6 bases). Trimming took off 2 bases at V and 5 bases at J, with 15 bases between the two ends. The germline V gene has CDR1 SEHNR and CDR2 FQNEAQ (reference sequence). CDR3 length: 15 residues. The CDR3 reads CASSLPGLGGETQYF. The CDR3 bases are TGTGCCAGCAGCTTACCAGGACTTGGGGGGGAGACCCAGTACTTC.

V usage is TRBV24-1 and J usage is TRBJ2-3, with unresolved D. Germline assignment: CDR1 KGHDR and CDR2 SFDVKD. Trimming took 5 bases from V and 1 from J, leaving 12 bases between them. CDR3 length: 15 residues. In DNA form, the CDR3 reads TGTGCCACCAGTGCTGACCCCTCAGGCACAGATACGCAGTATTTT. Its protein is CATSADPSGTDTQYF.

The chain has TRBV11-2 and TRBJ2-7, with TRBD1 identical over 10 bases. V dropped 1 base and J dropped 3; count of bases not matched to a gene: 3. The CDR3 length is 15 residues. Germline V gene data show CDR1 as SGHAT and CDR2 as FQNNGV. The CDR3 reads CASSLGQGADYEQYF. CDR3 DNA: TGTGCCAGCAGCTTAGGACAGGGGGCTGACTACGAGCAGTACTTC.

This clone has just one count. J is TRBJ2-3 and V is TRBV5-5; unclear D gene. The CDR3 covers 13 residues. V was shortened by 0 bases and J by 5 bases, with 7 bases between the two germline ends. Germline CDR1 SGHKS, CDR2 YYEKEE (reference sequence). CDR3: CASSLDSQDTQYF. CDR3 coding DNA: TGTGCCAGCAGCTTGGACAGCCAAGATACGCAGTATTTT.

Here the CDR3 reads CASSSYFGYTF. The CDR3 bases are TGTGCCAGCAGTTCCTATTTTGGCTACACCTTC. V usage is TRBV5-6 and J usage is TRBJ1-2; D not resolved. The germline CDR1 and CDR2 sequences are SGHDT and YYEEEE. Between the trimmed V and J ends, which lost 5 bases and 7 bases, there was a span of 9 bases. The CDR3 covers 11 residues.

The J gene is TRBJ1-3, the V gene TRBV6-5; no reliable D call. V was cut by 5 bases and J by 1 base, with 6 bases left in between. The CDR3 has 13 amino acids. In germline, CDR1 is MNHEY, CDR2 SVGAGI. CDR3 DNA sequence: TGTGCCAGCAGTCAGGTTTCTGGAAACACCATATATTTT. Translated, it gives CASSQVSGNTIYF.

The chain employs TRBV5-4 and TRBJ1-4; TRBD1 might be the D (5 bases). The germline gives CDR1 SGHNT, CDR2 YYREEE (reference sequence). This CDR3 has 16 amino acids. V lost 2 bases to trimming and J lost 5 bases, with 16 bases between them. DNA of the CDR3: TGTGCCAGCAGCTTAGGACTAGGGGTAGGGAATGAAAAACTGTTTTTT. This encodes CASSLGLGVGNEKLFF. Supplemented by reference TRBV5-4 and TRBJ1-4, the full variable domain reads ETGVTQSPTHLIKTRGQQVTLRCSSQSGHNTVSWYQQALGQGPQFIFQYYREEENGRGNFPPRFSGLQFPNYSSELNVNALELDDSALYLCASSLGLGVGNEKLFFGSGTQLSVL.

This chain joins TRBV5-5 and TRBJ2-7; TRBD1 agrees at 8 bases. In germline, CDR1 is SGHKS, CDR2 YYEKEE (reference sequence). After removal of 1 base from V and 3 bases from J, the junction contained 6 bases not matched to a gene. CDR3 length: 15 residues. In DNA form, the CDR3 reads TGTGCCAGCAGCTTGACGGGACAGGTGTTCTACGAGCAGTACTTC. It yields the protein CASSLTGQVFYEQYF. The variable domain in full, completed from reference TRBV5-5 and TRBJ2-7, reads DAGVTQSPTHLIKTRGQQVTLRCSPISGHKSVSWYQQVLGQGPQFIFQYYEKEERGRGNFPDRFSARQFPNYSSELNVNALLLGDSALYLCASSLTGQVFYEQYFGPGTRLTVT.

This clone was found a few times. The chain combines TRBV6-5 with TRBJ1-6; 8 bases line up with TRBD1. Germline CDR1 and CDR2: MNHEY and SVGAGI. J was trimmed by 9 bases and V by 5 bases; bases with no gene match: 9. This CDR3 is built from 15 residues. CDR3 in DNA: TGTGCCAGCAGTCCAGGGACAGGAGGGTTTTCACCCCTCCACTTT. Translating gives CASSPGTGGFSPLHF.

V and J are TRBV9 and TRBJ2-6; 7 bases are a match to TRBD2. The CDR3 is 13 amino acids. The trim removed 7 bases at V and 2 bases at J, leaving 0 bases unmatched. CDR1 is SGDLS, CDR2 YYNGEE, per germline. The CDR3 nucleotides are TGTGCCAGCGGGGGGGCTGGGGCCAACGTCCTGACTTTC. Translated, it gives CASGGAGANVLTF.

The genes are TRBV10-3 and TRBJ2-2; 9 bases map to TRBD1. The V gene's germline CDR1 is ENHRY and CDR2 SYGVKD. This CDR3 has 14 residues. After removal of 7 bases from V and 6 bases from J, the junction contained 6 bases not matched to a gene. For the CDR3, the DNA is TGTGCCATCAACCCCGGGACAGGGTCCGGGGAGCTGTTTTTT. Translation: CAINPGTGSGELFF.

The CDR3 DNA follows: TGCGCCAGCAGCCCGAGGGGAGCGGGAGATTCACCCCTCCACTTT. Translating gives CASSPRGAGDSPLHF. The chain combines TRBV5-1 with TRBJ1-6; weak D call: TRBD1 (5 bases). V was clipped by 4 bases and J by 8 bases, with 16 bases between them. The germline gives CDR1 SGHRS, CDR2 YFSETQ. The CDR3 covers 15 residues. Supplemented by reference TRBV5-1 and TRBJ1-6, the full variable domain reads KAGVTQTPRYLIKTRGQQVTLSCSPISGHRSVSWYQQTPGQGLQFLFEYFSETQRNKGNFPGRFSGRQFSNSRSEMNVSTLELGDSALYLCASSPRGAGDSPLHFGNGTRLTVT.

The V gene is TRBV7-2, the J gene TRBJ1-6; D remains ambiguous. From germline, CDR1 is SGHTA and CDR2 FQGNSA. This CDR3 spans 15 amino acids. The V gene lost 4 bases and the J gene lost 8 bases, with 15 bases spanning the gap. CDR3 sequence (DNA): TGTGCCAGCAGCTCTAGACGTGTCCCAGATTCACCCCTCCACTTT. It specifies CASSSRRVPDSPLHF. Based on the CDR3 plus reference TRBV7-2 and TRBJ1-6, the full variable domain is GAGVSQSPSNKVTEKGKDVELRCDPISGHTALYWYRQSLGQGLEFLIYFQGNSAPDKSGLPSDRFSAERTGGSVSTLTIQRTQQEDSAVYLCASSSRRVPDSPLHFGNGTRLTVT.

The rearrangement uses TRBV19 and TRBJ1-3, with D hard to call. Trimming cost V 1 base and J 0 bases, with 7 bases left between them. The CDR3 length is 15 residues. Germline CDR1 and CDR2: LNHDA and SQIVND (reference sequence). The CDR3 loop reads CASSIGRLSGNTIYF. DNA of the CDR3: TGTGCCAGTAGTATAGGGCGGCTCTCTGGAAACACCATATATTTT.

The chain carries TRBV5-1 and TRBJ1-4, with D unclear. V gave up 3 bases and J gave up 0 bases, with 9 bases separating them. Germline V lookup: CDR1 SGHRS, CDR2 YFSETQ. This CDR3 comprises 15 residues. The CDR3: CASSSDGTTNEKLFF. In DNA, the CDR3 is TGCGCCAGCAGCTCGGACGGGACAACTAATGAAAAACTGTTTTTT.